A selection of T cell receptor beta chains follows, all from one sample in a study of shared clonotypes between healthy human individuals. Assay: immunoSEQ multiplex PCR; the TCRdb copy retains only in-frame clones and omits some. The sample contains some 2.1 million clones, roughly 96% of which appear only once. The specimen sequenced was naive CD4+ T cells sorted from blood. Receptor source: a man aged 18 to 30 in good health. CDR3s include the opening cysteine and the closing phenylalanine or tryptophan. A D gene is named only where the DNA matches it firmly. Not all rows give a size; the values are once, few, many and, for expanded clones, a class.

j_call clone_size d_call v_call cdr3_nt cdr3_aa
TRBJ2-1 . TRBD1 TRBV11-3 TGTGCCAGCAGCCTTGACAGGGGCTCCTACAATGAGCAGTTCTTC CASSLDRGSYNEQFF
TRBJ1-1 . . TRBV11-2 TGTGCCAGCAGCCCCCGGCCCTCTGAAGCTTTCTTT CASSPRPSEAFF
TRBJ2-1 . . TRBV28 TGTGCCAGCAGATTTCCCTCAACTATCAACAATGAGCAGTTCTTC CASRFPSTINNEQFF
TRBJ2-7 . TRBD1 TRBV18 TGTGCCAGCTCACCAACTCCGGGACAGTCCTACGAGCAGTACTTC CASSPTPGQSYEQYF
TRBJ2-1 . . TRBV6-5 TGTGCCTGCGGTAGGGACTACAATGAGCAGTTCTTC CACGRDYNEQFF
TRBJ2-2 . . TRBV4-3 TGCGCCAGCAGCCAGGACCGGAGCGTCCAGCTGTTTTTT CASSQDRSVQLFF
TRBJ1-1 once . TRBV18 TGTGCCAGCTCACCCCAGGGTACTGAAGCTTTCTTT CASSPQGTEAFF
TRBJ2-5 . . TRBV7-2 TGTGCCAGCAGTCGTCAACCGTTGTCTTTACAGACCCAGTACTTC CASSRQPLSLQTQYF
TRBJ2-5 . TRBD2 TRBV11-2 TGTGCCAGCAGCAATAGCGGGAGAACTGGAGAGACCCAGTACTTC CASSNSGRTGETQYF
TRBJ2-7 . TRBD1 TRBV19 TGTGCCACTATTAACTCCGGGACAGGGGATTTGTACGAGCAGTACTTC CATINSGTGDLYEQYF
TRBJ2-7 . . TRBV15 TGTGCCACCAGCAGAGTTGGTGTGGCCTCCTACGAGCAGTACTTC CATSRVGVASYEQYF
TRBJ1-2 . TRBD1 TRBV2 TGTGCCAGCAGGTTACAGGGGGCTAACTATGGCTACACCTTC CASRLQGANYGYTF
TRBJ2-3 . TRBD2 TRBV27 TGTGCCAGCAGTACACGGGGGGGCCGGGATACGCAGTATTTT CASSTRGGRDTQYF
TRBJ2-7 . . TRBV28 TGTGCCAGCAGTTCAGGGGTAGGCGAGCAGTACTTC CASSSGVGEQYF
TRBJ1-1 . TRBD1 TRBV10-2 TGCGCCAGCAGGGCCGGGACAGTGAACACTGAAGCTTTCTTT CASRAGTVNTEAFF
TRBJ1-4 . . TRBV6-1 TGTGCCAGCAGTGAAACACGTACTGCAACTAATGAAAAACTGTTTTTT CASSETRTATNEKLFF
TRBJ2-7 . . TRBV29-1 TGCAGCGTTGAAGTCAGGGTAGGCGAGCAGTACTTC CSVEVRVGEQYF
TRBJ1-1 . TRBD1 TRBV7-9 TGTGCCAGCAGCCCGACAGGGCTCATGAACACTGAAGCTTTCTTT CASSPTGLMNTEAFF
TRBJ1-1 . . TRBV14 TGTGCCAGCAGCCAAGACGGTGGAACAGGGAGAGGTGGGACTGAAGCTTTCTTT CASSQDGGTGRGGTEAFF
TRBJ2-5 . . TRBV19 TGTGCCAGTACCGATGGAGGACTGGGGGAGACCCAGTACTTC CASTDGGLGETQYF
TRBJ1-2 . . TRBV7-2 TGTGCCAGCACCCCCTGGGGTAACTATGGCTACACCTTC CASTPWGNYGYTF
TRBJ2-1 once . TRBV2 TGTGCCAGCAGGTCTACCGGGACAACCCGCTTCTTC CASRSTGTTRFF
TRBJ1-5 . . TRBV7-9 TGTGCCAGCAGCCCACAGTATAGCAATCAGCCCCAGCATTTT CASSPQYSNQPQHF
TRBJ2-7 . . TRBV6-5 TGTGCCAGCAGTCGGGCCTTGATCTACGAGCAGTACTTC CASSRALIYEQYF
TRBJ2-5 . . TRBV5-1 TGCGCCAGCAGCCAGCAGGGGCAGTACCAAGAGACCCAGTACTTC CASSQQGQYQETQYF
TRBJ1-1 . . TRBV19 TGTGCCAGTTCAGCCACTGAAGCTTTCTTT CASSATEAFF
TRBJ2-2 . . TRBV5-4 TGTGCCAGCAGCACCGCCAGCGGGCTTAACACCGGGGAGCTGTTTTTT CASSTASGLNTGELFF
TRBJ2-3 few . TRBV6-5 TGTGCCAGCAGCCCAGCTTTGTGGGGCACAGATACGCAGTATTTT CASSPALWGTDTQYF
TRBJ1-4 . TRBD1 TRBV19 TGTGCCAGTAGTATAGACAGGGGGCAGCTGATAAAGGGACTGTTTTTT CASSIDRGQLIKGLFF
TRBJ2-5 . TRBD2 TRBV27 TGTGCCAGCAGTCCCGCGCGTCTAGCGGTAGAGACCCAGTACTTC CASSPARLAVETQYF
TRBJ2-7 . TRBD1 TRBV28 TGTGCCAGCAGAACCGGGGACAGGGACTCCTACGAGCAGTACTTC CASRTGDRDSYEQYF
TRBJ1-4 . . TRBV5-1 TGCGCCAGCAGCTTGGGCGGGGCTAATGAAAAACTGTTTTTT CASSLGGANEKLFF
TRBJ1-5 once TRBD1 TRBV19 TGTGCCAGTAGTATAGAAGACAGGGGGTTTCAGCCCCAGCATTTT CASSIEDRGFQPQHF
TRBJ2-7 once . TRBV5-8 TGTGCCAGCAGCGGGGGGGACAGTCCCTTCACCGAGCAGTACTTC CASSGGDSPFTEQYF
TRBJ2-7 . TRBD2 TRBV7-9 TGTGCCAGCAGCTTGCCACTACAGACTAGCGGGGACCTCTACGAGCAGTACTTC CASSLPLQTSGDLYEQYF
TRBJ1-2 . . TRBV7-9 TGTGCCAGCAGCGCACTATTAACAGGGAACGGCTACACCTTC CASSALLTGNGYTF
TRBJ1-1 . . TRBV28 TGTGCCAGCAGTTTACAGGGACCCACTGAAGCTTTCTTT CASSLQGPTEAFF
TRBJ2-7 . . TRBV18 TGTGCCAGCTCACCACCGATTGGGCGGGATCACTACGAGCAGTACTTC CASSPPIGRDHYEQYF
TRBJ2-1 . TRBD2 TRBV25-1 TGTGCCAGCACTCGGGCTAGCGGGGGCCTCAAAAACAATGAGCAGTTCTTC CASTRASGGLKNNEQFF
TRBJ1-2 once . TRBV6-6 TGTGCCAGCAGTTACTCGAGGGGAAATAACTATGGCTACACCTTC CASSYSRGNNYGYTF
TRBJ1-2 . . TRBV28 TGTGCCAGCAGGAGGACAGCCGACTATGGCTACACCTTC CASRRTADYGYTF
TRBJ2-3 . . TRBV7-6 TGTGCCAGCAGCTTAAGAAATGGCGAGATAACAGATACGCAGTATTTT CASSLRNGEITDTQYF
TRBJ1-5 . . TRBV5-1 TGCGCCAGCAGCTTGTCGGGGGAAAGACAGCCCCAGCATTTT CASSLSGERQPQHF
TRBJ2-1 . . TRBV6-1 TGTGCCACCTCTAGGTCCTCTGGCTCCTACAATGAGCAGTTCTTC CATSRSSGSYNEQFF